One and the same sample provided the 16 T cell receptor beta chains below, sequenced in a study of cytomegalovirus exposure and HLA in healthy donors. A multiplex PCR was run with 60 Vbeta primers and 13 Jbeta primers. Here immunoSEQ multiplex PCR was the method, and the copy in TCRdb shows in-frame clones only, minus some. The sample has 150,000 or so clones, 64% seen once. The sequenced material came from PBMCs. The receptor source for this set is a woman younger than 45 in good health and CMV-seropositive.

This chain connects TRBV2 to TRBJ1-6; D remains ambiguous. The CDR3 totals 16 residues. Germline V gives CDR1 SNHLY, CDR2 FYNNEI. The ends were cut back, 2 bases at V and 7 bases at J, with 15 bases in the middle. CDR3 DNA sequence: TGTGCCAGCAGTGAATTACGAGGGAAAGCGAATTCACCCCTCCACTTT. As protein: CASSELRGKANSPLHF.

The V and J genes are TRBV4-2 and TRBJ2-2, with TRBD2 identical over 7 bases. This CDR3 has 16 residues. Trimming cost V 0 bases and J 5 bases; bases outside gene matches: 6. CDR1 and CDR2 (germline): LGHNA, YNFKEQ. The CDR3 is CASSQEMGRGTGELFF. CDR3 nucleotides: TGTGCCAGCAGCCAAGAGATGGGGCGGGGGACCGGGGAGCTGTTTTTT.

This rearrangement joins TRBV27 to TRBJ2-1; perhaps TRBD2 as D (6 bases). This CDR3 has 13 residues. Deletions cut 3 bases from V and 5 bases from J, with 8 bases between. Germline CDR1 and CDR2: MNHEY and SMNVEV (reference sequence). The CDR3 here is CASSFIADNEQFF. The DNA for the CDR3 is TGTGCCAGCAGTTTTATAGCGGACAATGAGCAGTTCTTC.

This rearrangement joins TRBV4-2 to TRBJ2-2; 8 bases fit TRBD1. Trimming cost V 8 bases and J 6 bases; bases outside gene matches: 8. The CDR3 length is 14 residues. Germline CDR1 reads LGHNA; CDR2 reads YNFKEQ. The CDR3 spells CASAGTGLSGELFF. CDR3 nucleotide sequence: TGTGCCAGCGCCGGGACAGGACTTTCCGGGGAGCTGTTTTTT.

Comment on this clone: One junction end disagrees with the germline gene, perhaps due to a read error. The chain joins TRBV13 to TRBJ2-1; 10 bases line up with TRBD2. CDR3 length: 14 amino acids. Per the germline V gene, CDR1 is PRHDT and CDR2 is FYEKMQ (reference sequence). CDR3 bases: TGTGCCAGCAGCTCAAGGACTAGCGGAATTCTAAGTGTCTTC. The encoded protein is CASSSRTSGILSVF.

The chain has TRBV5-4 and TRBJ2-2; tentatively, D is TRBD1 (5 bases). Germline values: CDR1 SGHNT, CDR2 YYREEE (reference sequence). The CDR3 is 16 amino acids. V lost 9 bases and J 0 bases, leaving 18 bases between the germline ends. In DNA form, the CDR3 reads TGTGCCACCTTATCCGCGGCGGACACGAACACCGGGGAGCTGTTTTTT. This sequence encodes CATLSAADTNTGELFF.

The rearrangement uses TRBV5-1 and TRBJ2-5; 7 positions agree with TRBD2. The CDR3 covers 19 residues. V shed 2 bases and J 2 bases; nucleotides not matched to a gene: 18. Germline V gives CDR1 SGHRS, CDR2 YFSETQ. For the CDR3, the DNA is TGCGCCAGCAGCTTACCAAAGCATAATCTAGCGGACATACAAGAGACCCAGTACTTC. Its protein product is CASSLPKHNLADIQETQYF.

This clone was detected only a few times. The V call is TRBV27, the J call TRBJ1-5; TRBD1 is a possible D gene (5 bases). This CDR3 comprises 13 residues. Trimming took 11 bases from V and 2 from J, leaving 13 bases between them. Germline V gene sequence: CDR1 MNHEY, CDR2 SMNVEV (reference sequence). As DNA, the CDR3 is TGTGCCCTGCACGGGGGAGGCAATCAGCCCCAGCATTTT. Amino acids: CALHGGGNQPQHF.

The genes are TRBV28 and TRBJ1-2; maybe TRBD1 (6 bases). Germline CDR1 MDHEN, CDR2 SYDVKM. Deletions cut 5 bases from V and 3 bases from J, with 16 bases between. This CDR3 spans 15 amino acids. CDR3 in DNA: TGTGCCAGCAGTACCTGGACAGATAAGTACTATGGCTACACCTTC. Protein product: CASSTWTDKYYGYTF.

The J gene is TRBJ1-4, the V gene TRBV6-5; 11 nucleotides agree with TRBD1. CDR1 MNHEY and CDR2 SVGAGI come from the germline V gene. The CDR3 runs to 15 residues. V shed 5 bases and J 7 bases; nucleotides not matched to a gene: 6. The CDR3 protein is CASSVTGTGGEKLFF. The CDR3 coding sequence is TGTGCCAGCAGTGTGACCGGGACAGGGGGTGAAAAACTGTTTTTT.

The CDR3 sequence: CASSPPSSGESSYNEQFF. For the CDR3, the DNA is TGTGCCAGCTCACCACCGTCTAGCGGGGAGAGCTCCTACAATGAGCAGTTCTTC. The chain employs TRBV18 and TRBJ2-1; 9 nucleotides align to TRBD2. Trimming took 0 bases from V and 0 from J; bases not matched to a gene: 6. Germline V gene data show CDR1 as KGHSH and CDR2 as LQKENI. This CDR3 region has 18 residues.

The chain is built from TRBV5-8 and TRBJ2-1; 7 bases are shared with TRBD2. This CDR3 comprises 13 residues. Germline CDR1 SGHTS, CDR2 YDEGEE. Unmatched junction bases numbered 13, after V lost 3 bases and J lost 16 bases. CDR3 DNA: TGTGCCAGCAGCTCTCAGTCCTCGGGACTAAGTTTCTTC. Translation gives CASSSQSSGLSFF.

The rearrangement uses TRBV6-6 and TRBJ2-7; the match to TRBD2 covers 12 bases. With 6 bases clipped from V and 6 bases from J, the junction kept 3 bases outside the gene matches. CDR1 and CDR2 from the germline V gene are MNHNY and SVGAGI (reference sequence). The CDR3 sequence is 13 residues long. The CDR3 protein is CASSLLAGGEQYF. CDR3 nucleotides: TGTGCCAGCAGCCTACTAGCGGGAGGCGAGCAGTACTTC.

This sequence joins TRBV18 and TRBJ2-7; TRBD2 agrees at 8 bases. This CDR3 is built from 15 residues. Germline V gene sequence: CDR1 KGHSH, CDR2 LQKENI. With 0 bases clipped from V and 0 bases from J, the junction kept 1 base outside the gene matches. The CDR3 here is CASSPPAGGSYEQYF. The DNA for the CDR3 is TGTGCCAGCTCACCACCGGCGGGGGGCTCCTACGAGCAGTACTTC. Filled out from reference TRBV18 and TRBJ2-7, the complete variable domain reads NAGVMQNPRHLVRRRGQEARLRCSPMKGHSHVYWYRQLPEEGLKFMVYLQKENIIDESGMPKERFSAEFPKEGPSILRIQQVVRGDSAAYFCASSPPAGGSYEQYFGPGTRLTVT.

V and J are TRBV6-5 and TRBJ2-3; D is unclear. The CDR3 extends over 16 amino acids. CDR1 and CDR2 from the germline V gene are MNHEY and SVGAGI. Trimming left V 2 bases short and J 0 bases short, with 12 bases between. This CDR3 reads CASSYTPLASTDTQYF. CDR3 DNA: TGTGCCAGCAGTTACACCCCCCTGGCAAGCACAGATACGCAGTATTTT.

V usage is TRBV28 and J usage is TRBJ1-5, with D tentatively TRBD1 (5 bases). This CDR3 region has 14 residues. The ends were cut back, 3 bases at V and 7 bases at J, with 13 bases in the middle. Germline V gene sequence: CDR1 MDHEN, CDR2 SYDVKM. CDR3: CASSLVKGKQPQHF. CDR3 nucleotide sequence: TGTGCCAGCAGTTTGGTAAAGGGGAAGCAGCCCCAGCATTTT.